The present entry profiles one T cell receptor (beta chain) with its context. Its antigen is still unknown. This entry belongs to a study of shared clonotypes between healthy human individuals. Germline V lookup: CDR1 SQVTM, CDR2 ANQGSEA. With 4 bases removed from V and 6 bases from J, the gap between germline ends came to 12 bases. This CDR3 contains 13 residues. CD45RO-negative CD8 cells positively selected for CCR7 made up the naive population, which excluded terminally differentiated effector memory CD45RA+ cells. Measured with immunoSEQ multiplex PCR; TCRdb has only the in-frame clones, and not every one. The data contain 1.5 million to 2.5 million clones, approximately 95% of them singletons. Notes on the study in general: Represented genetic and exposure-history diversity was restricted by having few donors.

The V call is TRBV29-1, the J call TRBJ2-2; D not resolved. Sequencing used naive CD8+ T cells sorted from blood. The source of this sequence is a man aged 18 to 35 in good health. The CDR3 loop is CSVVGINAGELFF. CDR3 DNA sequence: TGCAGCGTTGTGGGGATTAACGCCGGGGAGCTGTTTTTT.